These T cell receptor beta chains were read from a single sample in a study of cytomegalovirus exposure and HLA in healthy donors. TCRdb's table, derived via immunoSEQ multiplex PCR, lists solely in-frame clones and lacks some. The sample includes some 170,000 clones, roughly 80% of them seen just once. Sequencing used PBMCs. These receptors came from a woman under 30 in good health and CMV-seropositive. The CDR3 runs from the conserved cysteine through the conserved F or W. D genes are given only for firm matches. Clone size, where shown, is once, few, many, or a class for clones that have expanded.

TRBD1	TRBJ1-6	NA	TRBV7-9	TGTTCCAGCAGCTTAACAACAGGGGATTCACCCCTCCACTTT	CSSSLTTGDSPLHF
NA	TRBJ2-7	NA	TRBV6-6	TGTGCCAGCAGTCCGGGGTTCGAGCAGTACTTC	CASSPGFEQYF
NA	TRBJ1-2	NA	TRBV4-3	TGCGCCAGCAGCCAAGATCAGAACTATGGCTACACCTTC	CASSQDQNYGYTF
NA	TRBJ2-3	NA	TRBV30	TGTGCCTGGATTCCATCCGGGGGATCCACAGATACGCAGTATTTT	CAWIPSGGSTDTQYF
TRBD1	TRBJ2-4	once	TRBV5-1	TGCGCACAAGGCTTGACAGGGGTTGTGGGGGCCAAAAACATTCAGTACTTC	CAQGLTGVVGAKNIQYF
NA	TRBJ1-2	few	TRBV7-2	TGTGCCAGCAGCTTAGTAGGGGCAGTCTATGGCTACACCTTC	CASSLVGAVYGYTF
NA	TRBJ2-7	NA	TRBV5-1	TGCGCCAGCAGCTTGGGGGGAGGCTACGAGCAGTACTTC	CASSLGGGYEQYF
TRBD2	TRBJ2-1	NA	TRBV5-6	TGTGCCAGCAGCTTGGCGGTAGCGGGGGCCTACAATGAGCAGTTCTTC	CASSLAVAGAYNEQFF
NA	TRBJ1-1	few	TRBV4-3	TGCGCCAGCAGCCGAACAGGAAACACTGAAGCTTTCTTT	CASSRTGNTEAFF
NA	TRBJ1-5	NA	TRBV6-5	TGTGCCAGCAGTTACTACCCAGGGTATCAGCCCCAGCATTTT	CASSYYPGYQPQHF
TRBD2	TRBJ2-1	NA	TRBV11-3	TGTGCCAGCAGTAGCGGGACTCTCTACAATGAGCAGTTCTTC	CASSSGTLYNEQFF
NA	TRBJ2-3	once	TRBV9	TGTGCCAGCAGCGTCCGACTAGTTACAGATACGCAGTATTTT	CASSVRLVTDTQYF
TRBD1	TRBJ1-2	NA	TRBV10-3	TGTGCCATCAGGGGACAGGGAGCGGGCGGCTACACCTTC	CAIRGQGAGGYTF
NA	TRBJ2-7	NA	TRBV6-1	TGTGCCAGCAGTCCGACAGATTCCTACGAGCAGTACTTC	CASSPTDSYEQYF
NA	TRBJ1-6	NA	TRBV28	TGTGCCAGCAGTTTACCCCGGACAGATAATTCACCCCTCCACTTT	CASSLPRTDNSPLHF
TRBD2	TRBJ2-7	once	TRBV6-5	TGTGCCAGCAGTTTACTAGGCGGGGGAACGACTGCCGAGCAGTACTTC	CASSLLGGGTTAEQYF
TRBD1	TRBJ2-5	NA	TRBV4-2	TGTGCCAGCAGCCAAAGGACAGGGCAAGAGACCCAGTACTTC	CASSQRTGQETQYF
NA	TRBJ1-4	few	TRBV6-5	TGTGCCAGCAGAATAGGCGGAACTAATGAAAAACTGTTTTTT	CASRIGGTNEKLFF
NA	TRBJ2-6	NA	TRBV11-2	TGTGCCCAGTCCTCTGGGGCCAACGTCCTGACTTTC	CAQSSGANVLTF
NA	TRBJ1-1	NA	TRBV5-4	TGTGCCAGCAGCTTCACAGGTTATGAAGCTTTCTTT	CASSFTGYEAFF
NA	TRBJ2-1	NA	TRBV6-1	TGTGCCAGCAGTAAAGAGCTCCGCAATGAGCAGTTCTTC	CASSKELRNEQFF
TRBD1	TRBJ2-7	NA	TRBV10-2	TGCGCCAGCAGTGAGTCCTGGGACAGGGTCCTCTACGAGCAGTACTTC	CASSESWDRVLYEQYF
TRBD1	TRBJ2-7	NA	TRBV5-1	TGCGCCAGCAGGTTTGGACAGGGTGGGTACGAGCAGTACTTC	CASRFGQGGYEQYF
NA	TRBJ1-4	NA	TRBV6-4	TGTGCCACCCCAGTCAGGGGTGAAAAACTGTTTTTT	CATPVRGEKLFF
NA	TRBJ1-2	NA	TRBV19	TGTGCCAGTAGTCCGGGACTGAATACCTATGGCTACACCTTC	CASSPGLNTYGYTF
TRBD1	TRBJ1-2	NA	TRBV5-4	TGTGCCAGCAGCTTTGGTATTGGGACAGGGGCTAACTATGGCTACACCTTC	CASSFGIGTGANYGYTF
TRBD2	TRBJ2-5	once	TRBV9	TGTGCCAGCAGCGTAGGGGGGGGTAGGGAGACCCAGTACTTC	CASSVGGGRETQYF
TRBD2	TRBJ2-7	NA	TRBV7-6	TGTGCCAGCAGCTCCCGACCGGGACTAGCGGGGGGGGTCCACGAGCAGTACTTC	CASSSRPGLAGGVHEQYF
NA	TRBJ2-1	NA	TRBV7-8	TGTGCCAGCAGCTTAATTAGTAGCTACAATGAGCAGTTCTTC	CASSLISSYNEQFF
TRBD1	TRBJ2-7	NA	TRBV14	TGTGCCAGCAGCCAAGTTATCGGGACAGGGCACTACGAGCAGTACTTC	CASSQVIGTGHYEQYF
NA	TRBJ2-7	NA	TRBV20-1	TGCAGTGCTAGAGAACGGTACGAGCAGTACTTC	CSARERYEQYF
NA	TRBJ2-5	NA	TRBV1	TGCACTGTGACGGGGGGGCGAGAGACCCAGTACTTC	CTVTGGRETQYF
TRBD1	TRBJ1-1	NA	TRBV5-1	TGCGCCAGCAGCTTGGCAACAGGGGCCGCCACTGAAGCTTTCTTT	CASSLATGAATEAFF
NA	TRBJ2-4	NA	TRBV4-3	TGCGCCAGCAGCCAAGATCCGGGGGTGGGGGTCCAGTACTTC	CASSQDPGVGVQYF
TRBD1	TRBJ2-7	NA	TRBV6-5	TGTGCCAGCAGCCACTCCGGGACAGGGGTCTACGAGCAGTACTTC	CASSHSGTGVYEQYF
NA	TRBJ2-7	once	TRBV11-1	TGTGCCAGCAGTCCGATAGGGGTAGGGGACGAGCAGTACTTC	CASSPIGVGDEQYF
NA	TRBJ1-4	NA	TRBV7-6	TGTGCCAGCAGCCCAGTTAATGAAAAACTGTTTTTT	CASSPVNEKLFF
TRBD2	TRBJ2-5	once	TRBV5-4	TGTGCCAGCAGCCCCGGTTCTAGCGGGGGACCGGAGACCCAGTACTTC	CASSPGSSGGPETQYF
TRBD1	TRBJ2-7	NA	TRBV5-8	TGTGCCAGCAGCTTGGAACGGGACAGGGGATACGAGCAGTACTTC	CASSLERDRGYEQYF
NA	TRBJ1-2	NA	TRBV15	TGTGCCACCAGCAGGGACACGGGACTGAACTATGGCTACACCTTC	CATSRDTGLNYGYTF
NA	TRBJ1-2	NA	TRBV5-8	TGTGCCAGCAGACCCTACACAGTCAACTATGGCTACACCTTC	CASRPYTVNYGYTF
NA	TRBJ1-1	NA	TRBV11-1	TGTGCCAGCAGCTTCTACGGGGGTAACACTGAAGCTTTCTTT	CASSFYGGNTEAFF
TRBD1	TRBJ2-7	NA	TRBV10-3	TGTGCCATCAGTGCCCCAGTTTCGGGGGGGACAGGGGTCTACGAGCAGTACTTC	CAISAPVSGGTGVYEQYF
NA	TRBJ1-1	NA	TRBV7-9	TGTGCCAGCACCTTATTCGGGGGGGACACTGAAGCTTTCTTT	CASTLFGGDTEAFF
TRBD2	TRBJ2-5	NA	TRBV19	TGTGCCAGTAGTATGCGATGGGCGGGGGGGCCTAAGGAGACCCAGTACTTC	CASSMRWAGGPKETQYF
NA	TRBJ2-3	NA	TRBV28	TGTGCCAGCAGCTGGTCCGGGGGAGATAACACAGATACGCAGTATTTT	CASSWSGGDNTDTQYF
NA	TRBJ1-1	NA	TRBV19	TGTGCCAGTAGTACACAGGTTTCGAACACTGAAGCTTTCTTT	CASSTQVSNTEAFF
TRBD1	TRBJ1-1	NA	TRBV19	TGTGCCAGTAGTATAGGCCTAGGGGGCTACAACACTGAAGCTTTCTTT	CASSIGLGGYNTEAFF
NA	TRBJ1-1	NA	TRBV18	TGTGCCAGCTGGGGGGGCGTGGTGAACACTGAAGCTTTCTTT	CASWGGVVNTEAFF
TRBD2	TRBJ2-3	NA	TRBV7-9	TGTGCCAGCAGCTTAGCAGGACTAGCGGGGGGCACAGATACGCAGTATTTT	CASSLAGLAGGTDTQYF
TRBD1	TRBJ1-2	few	TRBV6-1	TGTGCCAGCAGCGTCACAGGGGTGGGGGGCTACACCTTC	CASSVTGVGGYTF
NA	TRBJ2-5	NA	TRBV4-2	TGTGCCAGCAGCCAAGATTTCACATCCAGGGAGACCCAGTACTTC	CASSQDFTSRETQYF
NA	TRBJ2-1	NA	TRBV19	TGTGCCAGTACCCAGGGTGGTAAGCAGTTCTTC	CASTQGGKQFF